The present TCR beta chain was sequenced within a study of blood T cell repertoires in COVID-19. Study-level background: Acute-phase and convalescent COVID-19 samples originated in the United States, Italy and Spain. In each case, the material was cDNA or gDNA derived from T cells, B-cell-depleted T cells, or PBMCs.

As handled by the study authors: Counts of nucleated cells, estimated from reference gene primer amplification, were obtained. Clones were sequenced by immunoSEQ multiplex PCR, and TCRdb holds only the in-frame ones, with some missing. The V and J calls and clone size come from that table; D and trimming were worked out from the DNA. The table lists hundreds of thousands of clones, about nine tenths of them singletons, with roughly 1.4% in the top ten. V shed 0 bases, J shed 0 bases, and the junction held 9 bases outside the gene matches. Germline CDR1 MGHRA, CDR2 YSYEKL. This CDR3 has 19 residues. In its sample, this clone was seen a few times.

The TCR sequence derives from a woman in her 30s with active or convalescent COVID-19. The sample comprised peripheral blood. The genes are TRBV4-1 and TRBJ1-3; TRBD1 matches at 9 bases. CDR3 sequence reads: CASSQDRGTGSLSGNTIYF. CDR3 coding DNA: TGCGCCAGCAGCCAAGATCGAGGGACAGGGAGTCTCTCTGGAAACACCATATATTTT.